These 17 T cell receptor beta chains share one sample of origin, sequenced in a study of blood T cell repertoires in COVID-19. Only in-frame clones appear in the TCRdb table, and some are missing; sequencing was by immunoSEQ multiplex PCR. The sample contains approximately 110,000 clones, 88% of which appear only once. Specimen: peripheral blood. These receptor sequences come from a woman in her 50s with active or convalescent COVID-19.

CDR3 nucleotide sequence: TGTGCCAGCAGTTCGGGCGGGAGAGGGGGTGAGCAGTTCTTC. Translation gives CASSSGGRGGEQFF. The genes are TRBV28 and TRBJ2-1, with D perhaps matching TRBD2 (7 bases). CDR3 length: 14 amino acids. Germline CDR1 reads MDHEN; CDR2 reads SYDVKM. Trimming took off 4 bases at V and 9 bases at J, with 16 bases between the two ends.

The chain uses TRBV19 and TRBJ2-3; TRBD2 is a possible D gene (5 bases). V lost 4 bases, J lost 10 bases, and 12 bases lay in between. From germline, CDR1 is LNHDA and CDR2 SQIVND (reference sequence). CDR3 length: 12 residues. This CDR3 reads CASSRERNSQYF. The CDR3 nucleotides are TGTGCCAGTAGTAGGGAGCGGAACTCGCAGTATTTT.

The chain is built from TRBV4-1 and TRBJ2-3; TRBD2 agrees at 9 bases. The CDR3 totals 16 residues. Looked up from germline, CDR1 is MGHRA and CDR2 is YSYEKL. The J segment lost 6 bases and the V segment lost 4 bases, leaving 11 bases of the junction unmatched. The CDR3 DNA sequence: TGCGCCAGCAGCCCCGGTCGGCTAGCGGGGTCGGATACGCAGTATTTT. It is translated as CASSPGRLAGSDTQYF.

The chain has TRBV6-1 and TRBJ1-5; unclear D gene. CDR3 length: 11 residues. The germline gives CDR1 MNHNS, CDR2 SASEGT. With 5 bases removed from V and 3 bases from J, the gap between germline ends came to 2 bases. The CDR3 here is CASSYNQPQHF. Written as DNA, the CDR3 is TGTGCCAGCAGTTACAATCAGCCCCAGCATTTT.

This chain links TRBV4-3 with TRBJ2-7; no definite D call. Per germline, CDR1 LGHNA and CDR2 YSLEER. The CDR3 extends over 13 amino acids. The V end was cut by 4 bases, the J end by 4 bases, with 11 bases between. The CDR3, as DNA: TGCGCCAGCAGCCCACAATTCGGGTACGAGCAGTACTTC. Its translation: CASSPQFGYEQYF.

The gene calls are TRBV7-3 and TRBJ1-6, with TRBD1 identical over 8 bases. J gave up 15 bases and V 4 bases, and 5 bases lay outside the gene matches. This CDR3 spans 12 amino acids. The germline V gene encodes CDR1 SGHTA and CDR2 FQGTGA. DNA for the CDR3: TGTGCCAGCAGCTCCGGGACAGGACTCCTCCACTTT. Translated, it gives CASSSGTGLLHF.

The CDR3 coding sequence is TGTGCCAGCAGTTTATACCCGAGAGGCTACACCTTC. Translating it yields CASSLYPRGYTF. The chain is built from TRBV28 and TRBJ1-2; no clear D. The V end was cut by 1 base, the J end by 8 bases, with 8 bases between. Germline CDR1 is MDHEN and CDR2 is SYDVKM. The CDR3 consists of 12 residues.

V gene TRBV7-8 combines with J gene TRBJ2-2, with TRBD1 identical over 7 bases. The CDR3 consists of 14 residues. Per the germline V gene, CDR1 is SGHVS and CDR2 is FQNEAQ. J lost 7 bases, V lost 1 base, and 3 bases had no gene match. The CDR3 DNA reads TGTGCCAGCAGCTTAGAGGGGGCCGGCGGGGAGCTGTTTTTT. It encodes CASSLEGAGGELFF.

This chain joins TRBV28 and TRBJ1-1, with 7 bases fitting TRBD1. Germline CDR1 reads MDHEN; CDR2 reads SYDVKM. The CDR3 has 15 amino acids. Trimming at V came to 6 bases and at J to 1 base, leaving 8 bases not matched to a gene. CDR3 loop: CASRNWGQRNTEAFF. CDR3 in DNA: TGTGCCAGCAGAAATTGGGGACAGCGGAACACTGAAGCTTTCTTT.

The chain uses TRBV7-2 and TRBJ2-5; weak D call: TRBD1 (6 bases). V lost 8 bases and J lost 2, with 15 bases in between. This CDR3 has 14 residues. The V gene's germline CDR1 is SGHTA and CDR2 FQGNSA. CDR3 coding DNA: TGTGCCAGCTCTAGGCGACAGGCTCAAGAGACCCAGTACTTC. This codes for CASSRRQAQETQYF.

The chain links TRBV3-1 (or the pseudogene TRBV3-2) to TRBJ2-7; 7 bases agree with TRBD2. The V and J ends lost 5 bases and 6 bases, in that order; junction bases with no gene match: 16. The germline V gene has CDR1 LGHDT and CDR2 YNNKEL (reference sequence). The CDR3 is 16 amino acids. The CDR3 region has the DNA TGTGCCAGCAGCTCCCCTCTGGCGGGAGTTTTCCTCGAGCAGTACTTC. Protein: CASSSPLAGVFLEQYF.

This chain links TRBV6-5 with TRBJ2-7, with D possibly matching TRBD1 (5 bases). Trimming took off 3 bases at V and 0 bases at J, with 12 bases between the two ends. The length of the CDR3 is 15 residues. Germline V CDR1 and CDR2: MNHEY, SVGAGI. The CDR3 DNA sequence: TGTGCCAGCAGTTATCGACAGCTGGGCTCCTACGAGCAGTACTTC. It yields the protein CASSYRQLGSYEQYF.

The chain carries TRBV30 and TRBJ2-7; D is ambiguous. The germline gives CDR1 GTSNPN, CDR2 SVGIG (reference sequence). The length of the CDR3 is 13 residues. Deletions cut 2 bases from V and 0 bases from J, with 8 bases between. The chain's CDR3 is CAWSISNSYEQYF. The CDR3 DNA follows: TGTGCCTGGAGTATTAGTAACTCCTACGAGCAGTACTTC.

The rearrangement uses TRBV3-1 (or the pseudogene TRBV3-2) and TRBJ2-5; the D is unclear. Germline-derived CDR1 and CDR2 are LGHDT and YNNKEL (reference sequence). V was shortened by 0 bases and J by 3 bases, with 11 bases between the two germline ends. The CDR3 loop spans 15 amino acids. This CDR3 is CASSQDPHSKETQYF. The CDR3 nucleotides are TGTGCCAGCAGCCAAGATCCCCACTCGAAAGAGACCCAGTACTTC.

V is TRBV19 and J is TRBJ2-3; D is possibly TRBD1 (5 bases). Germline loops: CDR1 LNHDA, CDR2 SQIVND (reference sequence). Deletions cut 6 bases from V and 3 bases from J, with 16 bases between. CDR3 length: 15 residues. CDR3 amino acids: CASRNRGRETDTQYF. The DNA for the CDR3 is TGTGCCAGTAGGAATAGGGGCAGGGAAACAGATACGCAGTATTTT.

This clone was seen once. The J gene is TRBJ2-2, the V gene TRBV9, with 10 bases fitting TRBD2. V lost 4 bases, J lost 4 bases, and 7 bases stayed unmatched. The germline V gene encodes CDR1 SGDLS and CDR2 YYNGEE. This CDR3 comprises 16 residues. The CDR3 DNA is TGTGCCAGCAGCCGAGCGGGAGGGGTCGGCACCGGGGAGCTGTTTTTT. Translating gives CASSRAGGVGTGELFF.

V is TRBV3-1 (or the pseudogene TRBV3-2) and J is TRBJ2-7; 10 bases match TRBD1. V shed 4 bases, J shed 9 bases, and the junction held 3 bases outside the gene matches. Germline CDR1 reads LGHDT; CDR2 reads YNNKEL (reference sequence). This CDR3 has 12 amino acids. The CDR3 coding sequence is TGTGCCAGCAGCCCCGACAGGGGGCGGCAGTACTTC. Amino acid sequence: CASSPDRGRQYF.